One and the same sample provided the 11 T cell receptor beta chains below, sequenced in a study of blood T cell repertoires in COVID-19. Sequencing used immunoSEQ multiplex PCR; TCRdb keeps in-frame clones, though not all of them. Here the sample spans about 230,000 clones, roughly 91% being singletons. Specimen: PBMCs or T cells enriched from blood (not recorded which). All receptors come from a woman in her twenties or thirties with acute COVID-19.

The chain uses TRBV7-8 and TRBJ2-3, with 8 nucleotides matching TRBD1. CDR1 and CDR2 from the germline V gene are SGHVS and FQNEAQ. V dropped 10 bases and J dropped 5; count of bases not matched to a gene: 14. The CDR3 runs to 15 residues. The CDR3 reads CATGGRERPKDTQYF. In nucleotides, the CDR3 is TGTGCCACAGGGGGCCGAGAACGTCCGAAAGATACGCAGTATTTT.

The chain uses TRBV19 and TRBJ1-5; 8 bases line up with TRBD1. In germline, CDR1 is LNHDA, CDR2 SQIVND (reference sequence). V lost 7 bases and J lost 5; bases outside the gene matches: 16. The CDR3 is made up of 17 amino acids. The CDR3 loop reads CASTHYSDQGAYQPQHF. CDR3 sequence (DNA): TGTGCCAGTACTCACTACTCCGACCAGGGGGCATATCAGCCCCAGCATTTT. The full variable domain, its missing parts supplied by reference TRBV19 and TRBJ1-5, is DGGITQSPKYLFRKEGQNVTLSCEQNLNHDAMYWYRQDPGQGLRLIYYSQIVNDFQKGDIAEGYSVSREKKESFPLTVTSAQKNPTAFYLCASTHYSDQGAYQPQHFGDGTRLSIL.

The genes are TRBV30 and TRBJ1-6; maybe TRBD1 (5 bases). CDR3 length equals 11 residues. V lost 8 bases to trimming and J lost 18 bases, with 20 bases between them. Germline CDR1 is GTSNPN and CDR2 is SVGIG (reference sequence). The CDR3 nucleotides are TGTGCCCTCAAGTTGGGGGGTATTTCCCACTTT. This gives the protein CALKLGGISHF.

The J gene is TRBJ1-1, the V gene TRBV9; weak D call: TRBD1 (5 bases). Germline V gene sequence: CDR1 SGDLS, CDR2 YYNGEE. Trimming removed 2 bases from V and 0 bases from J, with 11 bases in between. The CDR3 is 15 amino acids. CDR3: CASSVADTMNTEAFF. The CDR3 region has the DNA TGTGCCAGCAGCGTCGCGGACACCATGAACACTGAAGCTTTCTTT.

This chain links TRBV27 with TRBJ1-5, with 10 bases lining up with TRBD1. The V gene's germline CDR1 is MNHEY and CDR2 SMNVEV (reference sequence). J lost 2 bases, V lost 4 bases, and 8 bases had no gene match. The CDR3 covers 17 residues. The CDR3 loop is CASSSLWDRGGNQPQHF. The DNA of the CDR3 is TGTGCCAGCAGTTCCCTGTGGGACAGGGGCGGCAATCAGCCCCAGCATTTT.

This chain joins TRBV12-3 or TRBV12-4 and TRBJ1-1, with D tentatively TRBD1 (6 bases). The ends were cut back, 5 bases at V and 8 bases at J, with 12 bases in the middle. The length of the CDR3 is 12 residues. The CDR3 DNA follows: TGTGCCAGCAGTATGGGACACCCGGAAGCTTTCTTT. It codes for CASSMGHPEAFF.

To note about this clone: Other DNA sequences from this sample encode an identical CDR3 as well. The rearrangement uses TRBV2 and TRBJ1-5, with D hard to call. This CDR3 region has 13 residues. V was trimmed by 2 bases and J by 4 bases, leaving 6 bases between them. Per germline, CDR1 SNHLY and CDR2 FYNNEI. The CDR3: CASSELRNQPQHF. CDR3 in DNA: TGTGCCAGCAGTGAACTCAGAAATCAGCCCCAGCATTTT.

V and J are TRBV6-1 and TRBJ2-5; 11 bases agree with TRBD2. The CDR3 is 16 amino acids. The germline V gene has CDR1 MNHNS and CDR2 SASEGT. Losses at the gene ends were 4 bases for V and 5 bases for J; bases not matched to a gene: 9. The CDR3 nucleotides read TGTGCCAGCAGTGCCGGGACTAGCGGAGGTCTTGAGACCCAGTACTTC. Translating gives CASSAGTSGGLETQYF.

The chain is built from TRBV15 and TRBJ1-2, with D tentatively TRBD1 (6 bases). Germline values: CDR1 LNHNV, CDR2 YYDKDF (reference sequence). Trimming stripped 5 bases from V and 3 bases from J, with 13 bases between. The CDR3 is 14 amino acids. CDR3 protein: CATSGGGGYYGYTF. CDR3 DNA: TGTGCCACCAGCGGAGGGGGGGGTTACTATGGCTACACCTTC.

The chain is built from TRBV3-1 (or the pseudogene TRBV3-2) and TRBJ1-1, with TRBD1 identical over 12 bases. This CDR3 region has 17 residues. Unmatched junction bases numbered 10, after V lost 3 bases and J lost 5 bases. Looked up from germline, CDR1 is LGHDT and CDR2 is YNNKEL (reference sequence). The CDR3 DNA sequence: TGTGCCAGCAGCCAGTTAGGGGGGACAGGGGGCAGGACTGAAGCTTTCTTT. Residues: CASSQLGGTGGRTEAFF.

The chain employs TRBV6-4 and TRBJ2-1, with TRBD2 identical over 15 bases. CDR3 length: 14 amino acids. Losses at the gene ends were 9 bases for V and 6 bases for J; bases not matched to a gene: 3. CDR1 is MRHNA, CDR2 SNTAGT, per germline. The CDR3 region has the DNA TGTGCCAGTTCGGGACTAGCGGGGGGCAATGAGCAGTTCTTC. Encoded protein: CASSGLAGGNEQFF.